The rows below give T cell receptor beta chains drawn from one sample of a study of blood T cell repertoires in COVID-19. The data were produced by immunoSEQ multiplex PCR, yet TCRdb's version contains in-frame clones alone and is incomplete. The sample yields 100,000 to 130,000 clones, roughly 70% seen once. Sequencing input: peripheral blood. All receptors come from a woman in her 40s with acute or convalescent COVID-19. CDR3s include the opening cysteine and the closing phenylalanine or tryptophan. The D gene is left open where the match is weak. Clone size is stated in some rows and not others, as once, few, many or a class when expanded.

size,D,V,J,CDR3,DNA
NA,TRBD1,TRBV5-1,TRBJ2-5,CASSFQPQGASGETQYF,TGCGCCAGCAGCTTCCAACCACAGGGGGCAAGTGGGGAGACCCAGTACTTC
NA,TRBD1,TRBV5-6,TRBJ1-2,CASSLEGTGPPFYGYTF,TGTGCCAGCAGCTTGGAAGGGACAGGCCCTCCATTTTATGGCTACACCTTC
NA,NA,TRBV23-1,TRBJ1-1,CASSQSRAAAVSEAFF,TGCGCCAGCAGTCAATCGAGGGCAGCCGCAGTGTCTGAAGCTTTCTTT
few,TRBD1,TRBV6-5,TRBJ1-4,CASRRRTGSNEKLFF,TGTGCCAGCAGGCGCCGGACAGGGTCTAATGAAAAACTGTTTTTT
few,NA,TRBV7-9,TRBJ2-3,CASSFAGAPTDTQYF,TGTGCCAGCAGCTTCGCGGGGGCCCCCACAGATACGCAGTATTTT
NA,NA,TRBV29-1,TRBJ2-3,CSVVFGSTDTQYF,TGCAGCGTTGTATTTGGGAGTACAGATACGCAGTATTTT
NA,NA,TRBV5-6,TRBJ2-5,CASSDRAYGGEETQYF,TGTGCCAGCAGCGACAGGGCCTATGGCGGGGAAGAGACCCAGTACTTC
once,NA,TRBV15,TRBJ1-2,CATSGGEGQGDYGYTF,TGTGCCACCTCCGGCGGGGAGGGGCAAGGGGACTATGGCTACACCTTC
many,NA,TRBV5-4,TRBJ1-2,CASSFPGQGTSYGYTF,TGTGCCAGCAGCTTCCCGGGACAAGGGACCTCCTATGGCTACACCTTC
once,NA,TRBV5-4,TRBJ2-3,CASSGILSPDTQYF,TGTGCCAGCAGCGGTATTCTAAGCCCAGATACGCAGTATTTT
NA,TRBD1,TRBV5-1,TRBJ2-1,CASSPGGGNEQFF,TGCGCCAGCAGTCCAGGGGGCGGGAATGAGCAGTTCTTC
NA,NA,TRBV5-6,TRBJ2-5,CASSLEPQETQYF,TGTGCCAGCAGCTTGGAGCCTCAAGAGACCCAGTACTTC
NA,NA,TRBV7-9,TRBJ2-3,CASSPSVQFTDTQYF,TGTGCCAGCAGCCCATCGGTCCAATTCACAGATACGCAGTATTTT
NA,NA,TRBV5-1,TRBJ2-1,CASSLAVQKYNEQFF,TGCGCCAGCAGCTTGGCAGTTCAGAAATACAATGAGCAGTTCTTC
few,NA,TRBV5-5,TRBJ1-2,CASSYSGQSFYGYTF,TGTGCCAGCAGCTATTCCGGACAGTCTTTTTATGGCTACACCTTC
few,TRBD1,TRBV7-9,TRBJ1-4,CASSLSDRAEKLFF,TGTGCCAGCAGCTTATCCGACAGGGCTGAAAAACTGTTTTTT
NA,TRBD1,TRBV5-1,TRBJ2-2,CASSLLSGTGTAGELFF,TGCGCCAGCAGCTTGTTATCCGGGACAGGGACCGCCGGGGAGCTGTTTTTT
NA,NA,TRBV3-1/TRBV3-2,TRBJ1-1,CASEGGPRDTEAFF,TGTGCCAGCGAGGGGGGGCCTAGGGATACTGAAGCTTTCTTT
few,NA,TRBV6-2/TRBV6-3,TRBJ1-2,CASSYNGNYGYTF,TGTGCCAGCAGTTACAACGGGAACTATGGCTACACCTTC
once,NA,TRBV6-5,TRBJ2-1,CASYGVGLNEQFF,TGTGCCAGCTATGGTGTGGGACTGAATGAGCAGTTCTTC
NA,TRBD1,TRBV18,TRBJ2-7,CASSPAPGQGASEQYF,TGTGCCAGCTCACCAGCCCCCGGACAGGGTGCTAGCGAGCAGTACTTC
NA,TRBD1,TRBV6-2/TRBV6-3,TRBJ1-1,CASSPPRDRVYTEAFF,TGTGCCAGCAGTCCGCCACGGGACAGGGTATACACTGAAGCTTTCTTT
NA,NA,TRBV6-2/TRBV6-3,TRBJ2-3,CASSLFGAEGTDTQYF,TGTGCCAGCAGCCTTTTTGGGGCTGAAGGCACAGATACGCAGTATTTT
NA,TRBD1,TRBV20-1,TRBJ2-1,CSTGVLDEQFF,TGCAGTACAGGGGTTTTGGATGAGCAGTTCTTC